The 29 T cell receptor beta chains listed next were all sequenced from one sample in a study of blood T cell repertoires in COVID-19. Method: immunoSEQ multiplex PCR; TCRdb's copy keeps in-frame clones and lacks some. The sample has roughly 670,000 clones, about 90% seen once. Sequencing was carried out using peripheral blood. The receptors here all came from a woman younger than 30 with acute or convalescent COVID-19.

This chain joins TRBV27 and TRBJ2-7; 10 nucleotides match TRBD1. V shed 3 bases and J 1 base; nucleotides not matched to a gene: 6. Germline lookup yields CDR1 MNHEY and CDR2 SMNVEV (reference sequence). There are 16 residues in the CDR3. CDR3 sequence reads: CASSLEGQGDSYEQYF. CDR3 sequence (DNA): TGTGCCAGCAGTTTGGAAGGACAGGGGGATTCCTACGAGCAGTACTTC.

This clone was recorded only once. The junction does not match germline at one end; this may be a read error. This same CDR3 is encoded by further DNA sequences in the sample. The chain couples TRBV28 to TRBJ1-5; the D is unclear. The CDR3 sequence is 14 residues long. In germline, CDR1 is MDHEN, CDR2 SYDVKM. The CDR3 here is CASSSVYSNQPQHF. As DNA, the CDR3 is TGTGCCAGCAGTTCCGTTTATAGCAATCAGCCTCAGCATTTT.

This chain joins TRBV5-4 and TRBJ2-2, with 8 bases fitting TRBD2. CDR3 length: 17 residues. The J segment lost 2 bases and the V segment lost 6 bases, leaving 12 bases of the junction unmatched. CDR1 is SGHNT, CDR2 YYREEE, per germline (reference sequence). CDR3 DNA: TGTGCCAGCACCCGGGGGGCCAGCGGGGGAAACACCGGGGAGCTGTTTTTT. Its protein product is CASTRGASGGNTGELFF.

This chain connects TRBV7-2 to TRBJ1-5; TRBD1 matches 9 bases. The CDR3 loop spans 15 amino acids. V dropped 1 base and J dropped 4; count of bases not matched to a gene: 2. Germline CDR1 is SGHTA and CDR2 is FQGNSA. This CDR3 reads CASSLGGTGNQPQHF. In DNA, the CDR3 is TGTGCCAGCAGCTTAGGGGGGACAGGGAATCAGCCCCAGCATTTT.

V usage is TRBV4-3 and J usage is TRBJ1-2; TRBD1 aligns across 9 bases. Trimming took 1 base from V and 2 from J; bases not matched to a gene: 8. The V gene's germline CDR1 is LGHNA and CDR2 YSLEER. The CDR3 runs 17 residues. CDR3 loop: CASSQGGTGNLNYGYTF. CDR3 in DNA: TGCGCCAGCAGCCAAGGTGGGACAGGGAATCTAAACTATGGCTACACCTTC.

The V call is TRBV11-2, the J call TRBJ1-2; the match to TRBD1 covers 9 bases. Germline V gives CDR1 SGHAT, CDR2 FQNNGV. J lost 4 bases, V lost 7 bases, and 10 bases had no gene match. The CDR3 sequence is 15 residues long. The CDR3 sequence: CASTHPGTGTYGYTF. In DNA, the CDR3 is TGTGCCAGCACCCACCCAGGGACAGGGACCTATGGCTACACCTTC.

The V call is TRBV6-5, the J call TRBJ2-3; D is possibly TRBD2 (6 bases). CDR1 is MNHEY, CDR2 SVGAGI, per germline. The V and J ends lost 8 bases and 3 bases respectively, with 15 bases between them. The CDR3 is 14 residues long. CDR3: CASGGTLWTDTQYF. The CDR3 region has the DNA TGTGCCAGCGGGGGGACCCTCTGGACAGATACGCAGTATTTT.

The gene calls are TRBV19 and TRBJ1-1; 8 nucleotides match TRBD1. This CDR3 has 17 residues. The ends lost 3 bases at V and 2 bases at J; junction bases unmatched: 11. Germline-derived CDR1 and CDR2 are LNHDA and SQIVND (reference sequence). CDR3 nucleotide sequence: TGTGCCAGTAGTATTGGAGACAGGGGACAATCCAACACTGAAGCTTTCTTT. Protein sequence: CASSIGDRGQSNTEAFF.

This chain links TRBV7-8 with TRBJ1-1, with TRBD1 identical over 9 bases. Germline assignment: CDR1 SGHVS and CDR2 FQNEAQ. The CDR3 contains 13 residues. Trimming cost V 5 bases and J 10 bases; bases outside gene matches: 8. CDR3 sequence: CASSPDRGLRAFF. The CDR3 bases are TGTGCCAGCAGCCCCGACAGGGGGTTGCGAGCTTTCTTT.

The V and J genes are TRBV9 and TRBJ1-1; 8 bases are a match to TRBD1. The germline V gene encodes CDR1 SGDLS and CDR2 YYNGEE. This CDR3 region has 14 residues. Losses at the gene ends were 4 bases for V and 4 bases for J; bases not matched to a gene: 6. CDR3 sequence reads: CASSWTGSPTEAFF. As DNA, the CDR3 is TGTGCCAGCAGCTGGACAGGGAGTCCCACTGAAGCTTTCTTT.

This chain connects TRBV10-3 to TRBJ1-1; a possible D gene is TRBD1 (5 bases). Per germline, CDR1 ENHRY and CDR2 SYGVKD. The CDR3 is 12 amino acids. V shed 8 bases and J shed 6 bases, with 13 bases lying between them. The CDR3, as DNA: TGTGCCATCGGGTCAGGGTTTGCTGAAGCTTTCTTT. This translates into CAIGSGFAEAFF.

The chain has TRBV7-9 and TRBJ1-2; 9 bases align to TRBD1. This CDR3 contains 13 residues. The germline V gene encodes CDR1 SEHNR and CDR2 FQNEAQ (reference sequence). Trimming took 5 bases from V and 6 from J; bases not matched to a gene: 4. DNA for the CDR3: TGTGCCAGCAGCCCCCGGACAGGGGATGGCTACACCTTC. This encodes CASSPRTGDGYTF.

The rearrangement links TRBV9 to TRBJ2-7; D is possibly TRBD1 (5 bases). The CDR3 has 15 amino acids. V was shortened by 0 bases and J by 4 bases, with 14 bases between the two germline ends. Germline CDR1 and CDR2: SGDLS and YYNGEE. CDR3 amino acids: CASSVGAGPFYEQYF. In DNA, the CDR3 is TGTGCCAGCAGCGTAGGGGCAGGGCCTTTTTACGAGCAGTACTTC.

For this clone: This same CDR3 is encoded by further DNA sequences in the sample. The rearrangement joins TRBV10-1 to TRBJ1-2; a possible D gene is TRBD1 (5 bases). The V gene's germline CDR1 is WNHNN and CDR2 SYGVQD (reference sequence). This CDR3 region has 18 residues. The V end was cut by 2 bases, the J end by 0 bases, with 19 bases between. CDR3 in DNA: TGCGCCAGCAGTGAGAACAAGGGGATGGCCCATCCTAACTATGGCTACACCTTC. Protein: CASSENKGMAHPNYGYTF.

V and J are TRBV19 and TRBJ1-5; maybe TRBD1 (5 bases). Deletions cut 4 bases from V and 4 bases from J, with 8 bases between. The CDR3 consists of 13 residues. Per the germline V gene, CDR1 is LNHDA and CDR2 is SQIVND (reference sequence). DNA of the CDR3: TGTGCCAGTAGTACGACAGTTAATCAGCCCCAGCATTTT. This gives the protein CASSTTVNQPQHF.

The chain is built from TRBV5-6 and TRBJ2-3; tentative D call: TRBD2 (5 bases). Germline V gives CDR1 SGHDT, CDR2 YYEEEE. The CDR3 contains 14 residues. Trimming removed 0 bases at V and 4 bases at J, with 9 bases between. The CDR3 region is CASSLVGMADTQYF. CDR3 in DNA: TGTGCCAGCAGCTTGGTCGGGATGGCAGATACGCAGTATTTT.

The chain has TRBV5-1 and TRBJ2-2; 7 bases are a match to TRBD2. Germline CDR1 SGHRS, CDR2 YFSETQ. V lost 3 bases to trimming and J lost 4 bases; unmatched junction nucleotides: 6. The CDR3 totals 15 residues. In DNA form, the CDR3 reads TGCGCCAGCAGCTATCCGGGGAGGGTCACCGGGGAGCTGTTTTTT. It codes for CASSYPGRVTGELFF.

The CDR3 DNA follows: TGTGCCAGCAGCTCCGATGACCTAGGGGGAAGCTACGAGCAGTACTTC. It is translated as CASSSDDLGGSYEQYF. This chain links TRBV5-4 with TRBJ2-7; TRBD1 might be the D (6 bases). The V gene's germline CDR1 is SGHNT and CDR2 YYREEE (reference sequence). Trimming removed 3 bases from V and 3 bases from J, with 19 bases in between. The CDR3 runs 16 residues.

The chain has TRBV6-4 and TRBJ1-1, with D perhaps matching TRBD1 (6 bases). Germline lookup yields CDR1 MRHNA and CDR2 SNTAGT. Trimming removed 6 bases at V and 6 bases at J, with 17 bases between. The CDR3 is 14 residues long. This chain's CDR3 is CASRPTGSLSEAFF. For the CDR3, the DNA is TGTGCCAGCAGACCGACAGGCTCTTTGTCTGAAGCTTTCTTT.

This clone occurred a few times. V and J are TRBV2 and TRBJ1-2; possibly TRBD1 for D (6 bases). The CDR3 is 14 amino acids. The germline CDR1 and CDR2 sequences are SNHLY and FYNNEI. V gave up 0 bases and J gave up 5 bases, with 10 bases separating them. The CDR3 is CASSEATGLYGYTF. DNA of the CDR3: TGTGCCAGCAGTGAAGCGACAGGCTTATATGGCTACACCTTC.

This chain links TRBV5-1 with TRBJ2-7, with 7 bases fitting TRBD2. The CDR3 is 14 amino acids. Germline V gene sequence: CDR1 SGHRS, CDR2 YFSETQ. J lost 2 bases, V lost 1 base, and 3 bases had no gene match. CDR3 DNA sequence: TGCGCCAGCAGCTTGTACCTAGCGGCCTACGAGCAGTACTTC. This sequence encodes CASSLYLAAYEQYF.

The rearrangement links TRBV29-1 to TRBJ1-2; 10 bases are a match to TRBD1. The V segment lost 4 bases and the J segment 8 bases; nucleotides outside the gene matches: 7. Germline lookup yields CDR1 SQVTM and CDR2 ANQGSEA. The CDR3 extends over 13 amino acids. CDR3 coding DNA: TGCAGCGTTGGGGACAGGGGTTATCGAGGCTACACCTTC. Translating gives CSVGDRGYRGYTF.

This sequence joins TRBV2 and TRBJ2-1, with D possibly matching TRBD2 (6 bases). CDR1 is SNHLY, CDR2 FYNNEI, per germline. The CDR3 covers 15 residues. Trimming pared 6 bases from V and 1 base from J, leaving 13 bases between. The CDR3 DNA sequence: TGTGCCAGCAGCCGCGGGGTTATTTCCTACAATGAGCAGTTCTTC. It yields the protein CASSRGVISYNEQFF.

V is TRBV5-6 and J is TRBJ1-3; unclear D gene. CDR3 length equals 15 residues. Deletions cut 7 bases from V and 0 bases from J, with 14 bases between. Germline V gene sequence: CDR1 SGHDT, CDR2 YYEEEE. For the CDR3, the DNA is TGTGCCAGCGGGTTTGGGCAGAGCTCTGGAAACACCATATATTTT. It encodes CASGFGQSSGNTIYF.

The chain uses TRBV7-2 and TRBJ1-1; no clear D gene. From germline, CDR1 is SGHTA and CDR2 FQGNSA. CDR3 size: 14 residues. V was shortened by 1 base and J by 1 base, with 7 bases between the two germline ends. The CDR3 DNA sequence: TGTGCCAGCAGCTTAGTCCCCAGGAACACTGAAGCTTTCTTT. This gives the protein CASSLVPRNTEAFF.

The CDR3 reads CASSQLAGQPQTQYF. CDR3 DNA: TGCGCCAGCAGCCAACTAGCGGGGCAACCGCAGACCCAGTACTTC. This chain joins TRBV4-1 and TRBJ2-5; 9 bases are a match to TRBD2. The CDR3 extends over 15 amino acids. From germline, CDR1 is MGHRA and CDR2 YSYEKL. V shed 2 bases and J 6 bases; nucleotides not matched to a gene: 7.

V usage is TRBV2 and J usage is TRBJ2-7; 13 bases fit TRBD2. Trimming removed 6 bases from V and 2 bases from J; junction bases left unmatched: 7. Germline CDR1 and CDR2: SNHLY and FYNNEI. CDR3 length: 16 amino acids. The chain's CDR3 is CASRSGLAGRTYEQYF. The CDR3 DNA reads TGTGCCAGCAGATCGGGACTAGCGGGGAGGACCTACGAGCAGTACTTC.

The chain couples TRBV24-1 to TRBJ1-1; D is unclear. CDR1 and CDR2 from the germline V gene are KGHDR and SFDVKD. The CDR3 has 13 residues. Between the trimmed V and J ends, which lost 3 bases and 5 bases, there was a span of 9 bases. CDR3 nucleotides: TGTGCCACCAGTGATGGGCAGTGGACTGAAGCTTTCTTT. Amino acid sequence: CATSDGQWTEAFF.

The chain combines TRBV11-2 with TRBJ1-1; the D is unclear. This CDR3 contains 14 residues. V dropped 2 bases and J dropped 4 bases, with 11 bases sitting between them. CDR1 SGHAT and CDR2 FQNNGV come from the germline V gene. The CDR3 spells CASSLYQPGTEAFF. CDR3 bases: TGTGCCAGCAGCTTATATCAGCCGGGCACTGAAGCTTTCTTT.